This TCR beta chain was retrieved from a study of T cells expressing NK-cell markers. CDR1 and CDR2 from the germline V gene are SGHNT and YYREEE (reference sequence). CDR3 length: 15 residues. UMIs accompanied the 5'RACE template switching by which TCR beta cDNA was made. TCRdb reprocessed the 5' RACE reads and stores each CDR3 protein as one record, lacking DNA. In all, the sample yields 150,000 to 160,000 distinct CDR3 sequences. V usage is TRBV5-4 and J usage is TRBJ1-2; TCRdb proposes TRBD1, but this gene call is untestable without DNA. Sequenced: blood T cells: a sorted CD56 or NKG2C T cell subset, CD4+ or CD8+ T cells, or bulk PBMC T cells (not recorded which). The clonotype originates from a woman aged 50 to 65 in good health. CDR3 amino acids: CASSGQDSYGYGYTF.